What follows describes a single T cell receptor beta chain. This clonotype was detected many times. Its antigen is currently not known. There are no base qualities to consult, and no much larger clone falls within one base. A patient counted as having stable Graves' hyperthyroidism if no progression to ophthalmopathy occurred over 18 months of follow-up. The hyperthyroidism patients were between 18 and 65 years old and newly diagnosed, with a disease duration of less than 2 months. Any patient with an uncontrolled infection, another autoimmune disease, pregnancy or lactation was excluded. Diagnoses were established on the basis of clinical symptoms, serum thyroxine and TRAb, thyroid ultrasound, and orbital computed tomography. PBMCs were separated from roughly 10 ml of fresh peripheral blood using Ficoll-Paque density gradient centrifugation. Total RNA was extracted with Trizol reagent, and quality was checked on an Agilent 2100 Bioanalyzer.

The data derive from a study of T cells in Graves' hyperthyroidism and ophthalmopathy (dated by TCRdb to about 2019). Study-wide context: Peripheral blood was sampled at the time of initial diagnosis, prior to any treatment. TCR V-J signatures able to tell the groups apart were searched for in a discovery cohort of 95 to 100 patients, of whom fewer than 45 had Graves' ophthalmopathy and some 60 had stable Graves' hyperthyroidism. An independent validation cohort of around 19 hyperthyroidism patients and over 15 patients who later progressed to ophthalmopathy tested prospective prediction of ophthalmopathy. The roughly 100 discovery patients were randomly split 7:3 into training and test sets. Thyroid tissue and blood T-cell repertoires from roughly 6 Graves' hyperthyroidism patients were also compared in the study. Following sampling, methimazole starting at 30 mg daily was given to hyperthyroidism patients, and high-dose intravenous methylprednisolone was given to ophthalmopathy patients. The paper reports TCR Vbeta CDR3 sequencing of roughly 140 peripheral blood samples: approximately 43 ophthalmopathy, 70 to 85 hyperthyroidism and approximately 17 progressor patients. Broader findings and caveats from the paper: Ophthalmopathy was separated from stable hyperthyroidism by a 13 V-J signature model, with over 85% sensitivity and approximately 84% specificity obtained in cross-validation and 80%/75% obtained in testing. Sample size was not statistically predetermined, and investigators were not blinded to group allocation. In validation, the model predicted progression to ophthalmopathy with over 65% sensitivity and around 72% specificity, a median of 6.5 months before onset. Most expanded thyroid clonotypes (frequency above 0.001) were also detected in blood, a finding suggesting that blood repertoires may reflect thyroid immune responses.

Amplification of TCR beta CDR3 regions was carried out from RNA transcripts. For the first round of RT-PCR on the TCR CDR3, the HTBI primer set was used together with the Qiagen OneStep RT-PCR kit. The libraries were constructed in a second round of multiplex PCR and then size-selected and purified. Paired-end sequencing of the libraries was performed with 100 bp reads on an Illumina HiSeq2000. In the authors' own workflow: SOAPnuke was used to process the raw data, with reads discarded if the reads contained adapters or uncalled bases, had a mean Phred below 15, or lacked an exact constant-primer or identifier match. High-quality paired reads were merged with COPE v1.2.5, and unique nucleotide sequences were defined as clonotypes. MiTCR v1.1 was used to align the clonotypes against IMGT TRBV, TRBD and TRBJ reference segments. The analysis included only V-J combinations with a frequency above 0.0001, which together covered around 99% of the repertoires. A TCS score was defined as the ratio of F50 (clonal expansion) to E x V (chaos), with BLOSUM62-based TCRdist applied between CDR3 peptides within each V-J. Welch's t-statistics and random forest reduced around 520 V-J features to around 14, which were used in a naive Bayes classifier (R e1071). TCRdb ran its own pipeline on the public reads, namely fastp trimming at Q25 and MiXCR clone calling, and kept in-frame beta chains. Entries are consolidated by CDR3 protein sequence, retaining the most common genes and DNA. The V and J calls come from TCRdb's annotation, not from the publication. Counted in this sample were around 620,000 distinct CDR3 sequences; 15% to 20% of them appeared once. The top ten clones comprise approximately 3.8% of the sample.

Taken from cysteine to phenylalanine, the CDR3 has 13 residues. Only the CDR3 part of the read is kept: 39 bases, read in frame from the first base. The germline V gene yields KGHDR for CDR1 and SFDVKD for CDR2. A distance of 8 bases separates the germline ends of V and J, which lose 4 bases and 5 bases respectively. Sequencing input: blood. This TCR was sampled from a woman aged 30 to 39 with Graves' hyperthyroidism. The sequence joins TRBV24-1 to TRBJ1-5, and the D gene may be TRBD1, 5 bases matching. Here the CDR3 is given as CATSDRVDQPQHF. The DNA reads TGTGCCACCAGTGACAGGGTTGATCAGCCCCAGCATTTT.